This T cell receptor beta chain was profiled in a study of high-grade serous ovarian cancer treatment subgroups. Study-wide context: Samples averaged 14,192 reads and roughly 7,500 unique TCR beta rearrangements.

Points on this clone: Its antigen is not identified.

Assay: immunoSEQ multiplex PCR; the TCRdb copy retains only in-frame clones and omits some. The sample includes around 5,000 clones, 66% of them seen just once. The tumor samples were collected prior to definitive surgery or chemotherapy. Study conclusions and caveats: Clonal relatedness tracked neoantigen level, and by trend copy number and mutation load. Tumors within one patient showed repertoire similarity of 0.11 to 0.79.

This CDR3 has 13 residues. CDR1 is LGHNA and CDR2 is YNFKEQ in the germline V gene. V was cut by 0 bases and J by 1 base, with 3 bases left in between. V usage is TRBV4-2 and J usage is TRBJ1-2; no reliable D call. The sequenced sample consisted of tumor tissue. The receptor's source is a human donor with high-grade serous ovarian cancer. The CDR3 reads CASSQDYNYGYTF. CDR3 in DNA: TGTGCCAGCAGCCAAGATTATAACTATGGCTACACCTTC.